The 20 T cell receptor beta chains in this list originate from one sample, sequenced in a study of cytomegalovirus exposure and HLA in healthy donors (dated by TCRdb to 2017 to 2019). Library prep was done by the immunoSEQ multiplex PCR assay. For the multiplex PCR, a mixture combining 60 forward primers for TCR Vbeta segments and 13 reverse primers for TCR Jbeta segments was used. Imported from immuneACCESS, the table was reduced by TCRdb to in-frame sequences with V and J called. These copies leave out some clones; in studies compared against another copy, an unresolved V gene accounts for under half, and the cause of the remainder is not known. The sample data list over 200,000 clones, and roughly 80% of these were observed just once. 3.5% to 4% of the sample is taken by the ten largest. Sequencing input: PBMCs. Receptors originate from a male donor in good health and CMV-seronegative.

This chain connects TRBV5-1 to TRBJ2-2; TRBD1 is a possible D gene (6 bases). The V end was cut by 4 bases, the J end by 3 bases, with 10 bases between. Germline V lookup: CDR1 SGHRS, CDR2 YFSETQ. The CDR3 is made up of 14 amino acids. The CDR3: CASSKGDYTGELFF. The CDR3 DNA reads TGCGCCAGCAGCAAGGGGGATTACACCGGGGAGCTGTTTTTT. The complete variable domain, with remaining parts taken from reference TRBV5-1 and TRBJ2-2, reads KAGVTQTPRYLIKTRGQQVTLSCSPISGHRSVSWYQQTPGQGLQFLFEYFSETQRNKGNFPGRFSGRQFSNSRSEMNVSTLELGDSALYLCASSKGDYTGELFFGEGSRLTVL.

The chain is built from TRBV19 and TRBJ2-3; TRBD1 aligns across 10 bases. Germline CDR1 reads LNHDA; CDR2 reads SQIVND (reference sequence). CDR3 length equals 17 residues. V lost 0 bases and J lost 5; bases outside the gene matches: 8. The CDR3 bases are TGTGCCAGTAGTATAGAGGGGACAGGGGTTGAGAAAGATACGCAGTATTTT. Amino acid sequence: CASSIEGTGVEKDTQYF.

Here the CDR3 DNA reads TGTGCCAGCAGTTCCCGGGACAGGGGGCGGCAAGAGACCCAGTACTTC. Residues: CASSSRDRGRQETQYF. This chain joins TRBV28 and TRBJ2-5; TRBD1 aligns across 12 bases. Germline loops: CDR1 MDHEN, CDR2 SYDVKM. V trimming: 4 bases; J trimming: 2 bases; junction bases outside the gene matches: 5. The CDR3 has 16 residues.

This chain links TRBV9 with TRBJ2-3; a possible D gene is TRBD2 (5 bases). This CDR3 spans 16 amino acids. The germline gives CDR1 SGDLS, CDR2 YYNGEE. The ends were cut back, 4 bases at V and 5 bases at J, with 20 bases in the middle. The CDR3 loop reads CASSSQAVPLGDTQYF. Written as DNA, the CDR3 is TGTGCCAGCAGCTCCCAAGCGGTACCCTTAGGAGATACGCAGTATTTT. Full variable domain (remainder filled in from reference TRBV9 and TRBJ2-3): DSGVTQTPKHLITATGQRVTLRCSPRSGDLSVYWYQQSLDQGLQFLIQYYNGEERAKGNILERFSAQQFPDLHSELNLSSLELGDSALYFCASSSQAVPLGDTQYFGPGTRLTVL.

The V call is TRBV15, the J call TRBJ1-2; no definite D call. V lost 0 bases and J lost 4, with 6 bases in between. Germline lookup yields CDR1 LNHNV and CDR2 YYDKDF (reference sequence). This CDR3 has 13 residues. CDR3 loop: CATSRERSYGYTF. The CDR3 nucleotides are TGTGCCACCAGCAGAGAGCGGAGCTATGGCTACACCTTC.

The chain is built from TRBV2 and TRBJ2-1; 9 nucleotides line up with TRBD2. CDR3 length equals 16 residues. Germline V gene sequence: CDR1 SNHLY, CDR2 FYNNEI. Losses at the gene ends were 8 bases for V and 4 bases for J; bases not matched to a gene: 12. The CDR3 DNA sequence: TGTGCCAGCTCAGGGGGGGCGGGAGGGGGTTACAATGAGCAGTTCTTC. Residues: CASSGGAGGGYNEQFF.

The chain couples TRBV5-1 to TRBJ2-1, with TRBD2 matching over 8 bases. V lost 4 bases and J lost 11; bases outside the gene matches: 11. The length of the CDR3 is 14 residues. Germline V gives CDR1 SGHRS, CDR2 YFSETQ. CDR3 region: CASSPALTSEKQFF. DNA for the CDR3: TGCGCCAGCAGCCCTGCCCTGACTAGCGAAAAGCAGTTCTTC.

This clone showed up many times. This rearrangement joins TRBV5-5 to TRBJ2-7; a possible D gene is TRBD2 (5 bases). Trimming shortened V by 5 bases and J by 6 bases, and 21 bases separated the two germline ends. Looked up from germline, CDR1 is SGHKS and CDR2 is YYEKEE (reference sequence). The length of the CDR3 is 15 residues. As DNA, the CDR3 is TGTGCCAGCAGTCGCGACGGACTGTTCCGACGCGAGCAGTACTTC. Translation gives CASSRDGLFRREQYF.

The CDR3 protein is CASSEWRERGTGELFF. The CDR3 nucleotides read TGCGCCAGCAGTGAGTGGCGGGAGCGAGGCACCGGGGAGCTGTTTTTT. The chain employs TRBV10-2 and TRBJ2-2; 7 nucleotides match TRBD2. Germline V gene sequence: CDR1 WSHSY, CDR2 SAAADI. V lost 1 base to trimming and J lost 4 bases; unmatched junction nucleotides: 6. The CDR3 has 16 amino acids.

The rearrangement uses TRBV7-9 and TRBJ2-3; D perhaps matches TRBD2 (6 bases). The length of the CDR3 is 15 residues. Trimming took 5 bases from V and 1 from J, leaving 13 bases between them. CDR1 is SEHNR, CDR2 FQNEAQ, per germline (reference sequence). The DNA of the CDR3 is TGTGCCAGCAGCCCACCGGGACTGCGCACAGATACGCAGTATTTT. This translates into CASSPPGLRTDTQYF.

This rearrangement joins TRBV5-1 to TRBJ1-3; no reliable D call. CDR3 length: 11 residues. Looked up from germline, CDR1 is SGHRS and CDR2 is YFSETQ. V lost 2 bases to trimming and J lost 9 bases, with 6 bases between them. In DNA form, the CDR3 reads TGCGCCAGCAGCTTTTCCGGCACCATATATTTT. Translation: CASSFSGTIYF.

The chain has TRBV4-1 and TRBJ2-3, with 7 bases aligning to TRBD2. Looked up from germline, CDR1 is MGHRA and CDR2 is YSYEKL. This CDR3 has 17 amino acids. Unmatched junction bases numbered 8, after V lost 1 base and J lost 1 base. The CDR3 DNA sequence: TGCGCCAGCAGCCAAGTCGAGGGAGGGTACCGCACAGATACGCAGTATTTT. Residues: CASSQVEGGYRTDTQYF.

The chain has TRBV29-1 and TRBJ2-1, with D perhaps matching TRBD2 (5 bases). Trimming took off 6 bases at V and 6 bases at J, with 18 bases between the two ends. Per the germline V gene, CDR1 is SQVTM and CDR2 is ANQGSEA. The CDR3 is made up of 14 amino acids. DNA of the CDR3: TGCAGCGTCGGACTCACCACACGTCTCAATGAGCAGTTCTTC. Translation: CSVGLTTRLNEQFF.

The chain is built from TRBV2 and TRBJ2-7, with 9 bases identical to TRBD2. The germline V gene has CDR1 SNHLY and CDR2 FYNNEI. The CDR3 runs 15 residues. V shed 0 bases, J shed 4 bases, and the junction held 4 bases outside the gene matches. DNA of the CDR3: TGTGCCAGCAGTGAAGCTTCAGCGGGAGGTTACGAGCAGTACTTC. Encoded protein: CASSEASAGGYEQYF.

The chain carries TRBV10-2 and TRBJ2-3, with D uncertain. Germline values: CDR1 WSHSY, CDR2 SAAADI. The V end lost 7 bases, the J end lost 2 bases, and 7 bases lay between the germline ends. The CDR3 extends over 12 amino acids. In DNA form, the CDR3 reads TGCGCCAGCACTAGACCCACAGATACGCAGTATTTT. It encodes CASTRPTDTQYF.

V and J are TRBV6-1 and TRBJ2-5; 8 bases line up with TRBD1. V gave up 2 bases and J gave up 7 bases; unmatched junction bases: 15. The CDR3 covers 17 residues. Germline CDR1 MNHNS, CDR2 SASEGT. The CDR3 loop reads CASSELGPGGWEGTQYF. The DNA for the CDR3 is TGTGCCAGCAGTGAACTCGGGCCAGGGGGCTGGGAAGGGACCCAGTACTTC.

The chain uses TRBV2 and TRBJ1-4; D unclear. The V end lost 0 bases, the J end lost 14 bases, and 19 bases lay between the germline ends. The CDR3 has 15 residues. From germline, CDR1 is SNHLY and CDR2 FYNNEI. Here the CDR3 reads CASSEALLAVQGLFF. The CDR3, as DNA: TGTGCCAGCAGTGAAGCGCTTCTAGCCGTCCAAGGGCTGTTTTTT. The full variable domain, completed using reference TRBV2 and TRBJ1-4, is EPEVTQTPSHQVTQMGQEVILRCVPISNHLYFYWYRQILGQKVEFLVSFYNNEISEKSEIFDDQFSVERPDGSNFTLKIRSTKLEDSAMYFCASSEALLAVQGLFFGSGTQLSVL.

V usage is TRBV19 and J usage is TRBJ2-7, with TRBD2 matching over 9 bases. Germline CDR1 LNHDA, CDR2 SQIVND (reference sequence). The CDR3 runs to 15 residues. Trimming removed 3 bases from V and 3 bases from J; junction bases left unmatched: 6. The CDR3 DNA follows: TGTGCCAGTAGTATTCATAGCGGGAGAGGCTACGAGCAGTACTTC. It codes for CASSIHSGRGYEQYF. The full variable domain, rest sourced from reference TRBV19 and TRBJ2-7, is DGGITQSPKYLFRKEGQNVTLSCEQNLNHDAMYWYRQDPGQGLRLIYYSQIVNDFQKGDIAEGYSVSREKKESFPLTVTSAQKNPTAFYLCASSIHSGRGYEQYFGPGTRLTVT.

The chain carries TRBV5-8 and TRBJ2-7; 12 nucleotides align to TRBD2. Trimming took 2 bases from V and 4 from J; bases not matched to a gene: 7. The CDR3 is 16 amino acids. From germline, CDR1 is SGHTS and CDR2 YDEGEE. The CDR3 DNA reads TGTGCCAGCAGCTTTTTAGTGGGGACTAGCGGGTACGAGCAGTACTTC. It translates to CASSFLVGTSGYEQYF.

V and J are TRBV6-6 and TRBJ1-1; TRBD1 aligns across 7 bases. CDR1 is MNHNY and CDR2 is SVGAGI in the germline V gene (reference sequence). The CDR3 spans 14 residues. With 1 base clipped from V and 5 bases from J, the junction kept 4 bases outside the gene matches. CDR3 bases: TGTGCCAGCAGTTACTGGACGGGACAGACTGAAGCTTTCTTT. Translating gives CASSYWTGQTEAFF.